These 25 T cell receptor beta chains came from one sample sequenced in a study of control samples from healthy donors and cancer patients. TCRdb's copy holds only in-frame clones and misses some; the assay was immunoSEQ multiplex PCR. The sample shows around 150,000 clones, roughly 94% of them seen only once. Sample: PBMCs. These receptor sequences come from a man aged 55 to 70 with colorectal cancer.

The chain recombines TRBV5-1 with TRBJ1-2; D is unresolved. Germline CDR1 is SGHRS and CDR2 is YFSETQ. V lost 4 bases, J lost 8 bases, and 15 bases lay in between. The CDR3 spans 13 residues. CDR3 residues: CASSPGAWEGYTF. CDR3 in DNA: TGCGCCAGCAGCCCCGGCGCTTGGGAGGGCTACACCTTC.

V gene TRBV2 combines with J gene TRBJ1-1; D may be TRBD1 (6 bases). V lost 6 bases, J lost 5 bases, and 19 bases lay in between. There are 15 residues in the CDR3. Per germline, CDR1 SNHLY and CDR2 FYNNEI. CDR3 bases: TGTGCCAGCAGGAGCCTACAGGGTTCAGGGACTGAAGCTTTCTTT. It specifies CASRSLQGSGTEAFF.

Comment on this clone: Different DNA sequences within this sample yield the same CDR3. The genes are TRBV11-3 and TRBJ2-1; 7 bases fit TRBD1. Germline V CDR1 and CDR2: SGHNT, YENEEA. The CDR3 contains 15 residues. The junction had 3 bases not matched to a gene; V was cut back by 0 bases and J by 4 bases. CDR3 DNA: TGTGCCAGCAGCTTAGAAGGGGGCCCTTACAATGAGCAGTTCTTC. Translated: CASSLEGGPYNEQFF.

V usage is TRBV25-1 and J usage is TRBJ2-1; D might be TRBD2 (6 bases). CDR3 length: 18 residues. Trimming pared 3 bases from V and 5 bases from J, leaving 23 bases between. The germline V gene encodes CDR1 MGHDK and CDR2 SYGVNS. CDR3 amino acids: CASSDTPATSLTDNEQFF. The CDR3 DNA is TGTGCCAGCAGTGATACCCCCGCTACTAGCCTGACGGACAATGAGCAGTTCTTC.

For the CDR3, the DNA is TGCGCCAGCAGCCAAGTAACAGGCAATTATGGCTACACCTTC. Residues: CASSQVTGNYGYTF. The chain has TRBV4-1 and TRBJ1-2, with a possible D match to TRBD1 (5 bases). This CDR3 region has 14 residues. With 1 base removed from V and 5 bases from J, the gap between germline ends came to 11 bases. From germline, CDR1 is MGHRA and CDR2 YSYEKL.

V is TRBV7-8 and J is TRBJ2-1, with no clear D. The V end lost 1 base, the J end lost 3 bases, and 10 bases lay between the germline ends. The CDR3 totals 15 residues. Germline values: CDR1 SGHVS, CDR2 FQNEAQ. CDR3 nucleotide sequence: TGTGCCAGCAGCTTAGGAAGGAGAAACTACAATGAGCAGTTCTTC. Its protein is CASSLGRRNYNEQFF. The entire variable domain, with the rest obtained from reference TRBV7-8 and TRBJ2-1, is as follows: GAGVSQSPRYKVAKRGQDVALRCDPISGHVSLFWYQQALGQGPEFLTYFQNEAQLDKSGLPSDRFFAERPEGSVSTLKIQRTQQEDSAVYLCASSLGRRNYNEQFFGPGTRLTVL.

The chain joins TRBV7-2 to TRBJ1-6; unclear D gene. Trimming took 2 bases from V and 13 from J, leaving 15 bases between them. This CDR3 spans 14 amino acids. Germline CDR1 is SGHTA and CDR2 is FQGNSA. CDR3 nucleotide sequence: TGTGCCAGCAGCTTAATGCTGGGCGGCCGGCCCCTCCACTTT. The encoded protein is CASSLMLGGRPLHF.

This clone was seen a single time. This may come from a read error, since a much larger clone is one base off. Other DNA variants within this sample encode the same CDR3. The chain uses TRBV7-2 and TRBJ2-7; D is ambiguous. The CDR3 spans 11 residues. V was shortened by 5 bases and J by 3 bases, with 5 bases between the two germline ends. Germline V gene lookup returns CDR1 SGHTA and CDR2 FQGNSA. CDR3 nucleotide sequence: TGTGCCAGCAGCCTATACTACGAGCAGTACTTC. Its translation: CASSLYYEQYF.

This chain connects TRBV5-4 to TRBJ2-2; D not resolved. This CDR3 comprises 14 residues. V was cut by 0 bases and J by 7 bases, with 10 bases left in between. Germline V lookup: CDR1 SGHNT, CDR2 YYREEE (reference sequence). The CDR3 loop reads CASSLGELNGELFF. The DNA of the CDR3 is TGTGCCAGCAGCTTGGGGGAATTGAACGGGGAGCTGTTTTTT.

CDR3 in amino acids: CASSVTLGIDEQFF. CDR3 sequence (DNA): TGTGCCAGCAGTGTCACCTTAGGGATCGATGAGCAGTTCTTC. This chain joins TRBV6-4 and TRBJ2-1; D call uncertain. This CDR3 comprises 14 residues. V lost 4 bases to trimming and J lost 8 bases, with 15 bases between them. From germline, CDR1 is MRHNA and CDR2 SNTAGT.

The chain joins TRBV2 to TRBJ2-7, with 7 positions matching TRBD1. From germline, CDR1 is SNHLY and CDR2 FYNNEI. This CDR3 has 14 residues. Trimming took 4 bases from V and 1 from J; bases not matched to a gene: 4. The CDR3 nucleotides read TGTGCCAGCAGTGGGGACAGTGCATCCTACGAGCAGTACTTC. It specifies CASSGDSASYEQYF.

The V and J genes are TRBV19 and TRBJ1-3; TRBD1 might be the D (5 bases). The CDR3 runs 18 residues. Per germline, CDR1 LNHDA and CDR2 SQIVND (reference sequence). V was pared by 5 bases and J by 0 bases, with 20 bases between. Here the CDR3 DNA reads TGTGCCAGTAGTCCGCGGGGAGAGGGGTTCCCCTCTGGAAACACCATATATTTT. This translates into CASSPRGEGFPSGNTIYF.

The chain uses TRBV5-4 and TRBJ1-1; 9 nucleotides line up with TRBD1. CDR1 and CDR2 (germline): SGHNT, YYREEE (reference sequence). The CDR3 contains 17 residues. V lost 0 bases, J lost 0 bases, and 6 bases stayed unmatched. CDR3: CASSLDRGQGLNTEAFF. In DNA, the CDR3 is TGTGCCAGCAGCTTGGACCGCGGACAGGGGCTGAACACTGAAGCTTTCTTT.

The rearrangement links TRBV2 to TRBJ1-5; D unclear. Per the germline V gene, CDR1 is SNHLY and CDR2 is FYNNEI. V lost 1 base and J 4 bases, leaving 8 bases between the germline ends. CDR3 size: 14 residues. The chain's CDR3 is CASSEGQTNQPQHF. CDR3 sequence (DNA): TGTGCCAGCAGTGAAGGTCAGACAAATCAGCCCCAGCATTTT.

The CDR3 spells CASSPQGVGTEAFF. For the CDR3, the DNA is TGTGCCAGCAGCCCCCAGGGGGTGGGCACTGAAGCTTTCTTT. The chain joins TRBV7-2 to TRBJ1-1, with 7 bases fitting TRBD1. Trimming took 5 bases from V and 4 from J; bases not matched to a gene: 7. Germline CDR1 and CDR2: SGHTA and FQGNSA. The CDR3 is made up of 14 amino acids.

The chain links TRBV5-1 to TRBJ2-3, with D unclear. The CDR3 is made up of 13 amino acids. Germline values: CDR1 SGHRS, CDR2 YFSETQ. V lost 3 bases and J 3 bases, leaving 8 bases between the germline ends. This chain's CDR3 is CASSSERTDTQYF. The CDR3 DNA reads as TGCGCCAGCAGCTCCGAACGGACAGATACGCAGTATTTT.

This clone was seen just once. This chain connects TRBV9 to TRBJ1-4; 7 bases are a match to TRBD1. Losses at the gene ends were 3 bases for V and 4 bases for J; bases not matched to a gene: 6. The CDR3 has 15 amino acids. Germline values: CDR1 SGDLS, CDR2 YYNGEE. CDR3 sequence (DNA): TGTGCCAGCAGCGCGGAACGGGACAGTAATGAAAAACTGTTTTTT. Translation: CASSAERDSNEKLFF. The whole variable domain, remainder taken from reference TRBV9 and TRBJ1-4, is DSGVTQTPKHLITATGQRVTLRCSPRSGDLSVYWYQQSLDQGLQFLIQYYNGEERAKGNILERFSAQQFPDLHSELNLSSLELGDSALYFCASSAERDSNEKLFFGSGTQLSVL.

V is TRBV25-1 and J is TRBJ2-4, with D tentatively TRBD2 (6 bases). From germline, CDR1 is MGHDK and CDR2 SYGVNS. This CDR3 is built from 15 residues. Trimming stripped 2 bases from V and 0 bases from J, with 8 bases between. For the CDR3, the DNA is TGTGCCAGCAGTGAAGGGAGGATAGCCAAAAACATTCAGTACTTC. As protein: CASSEGRIAKNIQYF. Drawing the rest from reference TRBV25-1 and TRBJ2-4, the complete variable domain is EADIYQTPRYLVIGTGKKITLECSQTMGHDKMYWYQQDPGMELHLIHYSYGVNSTEKGDLSSESTVSRIRTEHFPLTLESARPSHTSQYLCASSEGRIAKNIQYFGAGTRLSVL.

J is TRBJ2-7 and V is TRBV7-2, with D possibly TRBD1 on 7 matching bases. The germline CDR1 and CDR2 sequences are SGHTA and FQGNSA. This CDR3 is 15 amino acids long. V was pared by 5 bases and J by 2 bases, with 16 bases between. The CDR3 coding sequence is TGTGCCAGCAGCCCGGGACAGCGGAGGGCCTACGAGCAGTACTTC. Amino acid sequence: CASSPGQRRAYEQYF.

This rearrangement joins TRBV7-8 to TRBJ2-5; the match to TRBD2 covers 7 bases. CDR1 is SGHVS and CDR2 is FQNEAQ in the germline V gene. J gave up 0 bases and V 5 bases, and 9 bases lay outside the gene matches. The CDR3 spans 16 residues. CDR3 sequence reads: CASSGPGGRNQETQYF. CDR3 in DNA: TGTGCCAGCAGCGGACCGGGGGGACGAAACCAAGAGACCCAGTACTTC.

On this clone: The sample contains more than one DNA sequence encoding this CDR3. The J gene is TRBJ1-5, the V gene TRBV30; D possibly corresponds to TRBD1 (6 bases). Germline-derived CDR1 and CDR2 are GTSNPN and SVGIG (reference sequence). Trimming left V 4 bases short and J 0 bases short, with 7 bases between. CDR3 size: 13 residues. In DNA form, the CDR3 reads TGTGCCTGGACAGGGGATAGCAATCAGCCCCAGCATTTT. It codes for CAWTGDSNQPQHF.

The genes are TRBV5-4 and TRBJ1-1; D call uncertain. The CDR3 length is 13 residues. Germline CDR1 and CDR2: SGHNT and YYREEE (reference sequence). V dropped 3 bases and J dropped 5 bases, with 11 bases sitting between them. The CDR3 DNA follows: TGTGCCAGCAGCTGGGAACGGGAGACTGAAGCTTTCTTT. This encodes CASSWERETEAFF.

This clone was recorded only once. The V and J genes are TRBV5-1 and TRBJ1-4; a possible D gene is TRBD1 (5 bases). Germline-derived CDR1 and CDR2 are SGHRS and YFSETQ. The V gene lost 2 bases and the J gene lost 8 bases, with 13 bases spanning the gap. The CDR3 is 14 amino acids. CDR3 nucleotide sequence: TGCGCCAGCAGCTTAGGGGTAAAAGGAGAAAAACTGTTTTTT. Protein product: CASSLGVKGEKLFF.

V usage is TRBV5-1 and J usage is TRBJ2-3; 8 bases fit TRBD1. Germline trimming cut 4 bases from V and 0 bases from J; bases unmatched to any gene: 7. The germline gives CDR1 SGHRS, CDR2 YFSETQ. This CDR3 is built from 16 residues. CDR3 sequence (DNA): TGCGCCAGCAGCAACCAGGGACAGGCCAGCACAGATACGCAGTATTTT. Encoded protein: CASSNQGQASTDTQYF. The complete variable domain, with remaining parts taken from reference TRBV5-1 and TRBJ2-3, reads KAGVTQTPRYLIKTRGQQVTLSCSPISGHRSVSWYQQTPGQGLQFLFEYFSETQRNKGNFPGRFSGRQFSNSRSEMNVSTLELGDSALYLCASSNQGQASTDTQYFGPGTRLTVL.

The chain is built from TRBV6-1 and TRBJ1-2; unclear D gene. Trimming left V 3 bases short and J 10 bases short, with 21 bases between. CDR1 is MNHNS and CDR2 is SASEGT in the germline V gene. This CDR3 contains 15 residues. The CDR3 loop is CASSDQVGLPEDYTF. The CDR3, as DNA: TGTGCCAGCAGTGATCAGGTCGGGCTCCCGGAAGACTACACCTTC.